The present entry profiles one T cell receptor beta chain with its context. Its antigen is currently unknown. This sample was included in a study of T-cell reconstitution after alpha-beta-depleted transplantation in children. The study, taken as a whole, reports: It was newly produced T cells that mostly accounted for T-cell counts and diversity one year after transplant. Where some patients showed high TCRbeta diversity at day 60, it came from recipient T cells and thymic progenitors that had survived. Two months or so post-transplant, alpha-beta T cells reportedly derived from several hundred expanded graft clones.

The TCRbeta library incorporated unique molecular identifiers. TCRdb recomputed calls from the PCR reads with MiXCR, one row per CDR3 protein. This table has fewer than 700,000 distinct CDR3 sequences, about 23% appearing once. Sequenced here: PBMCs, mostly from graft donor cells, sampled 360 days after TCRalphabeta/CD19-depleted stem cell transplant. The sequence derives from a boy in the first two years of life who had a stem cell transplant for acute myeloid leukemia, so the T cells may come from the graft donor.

In DNA, the CDR3 is TGCGCCAGCAGCTCCAGGCTTAGCACAGATACGCAGTATTTT. Protein sequence: CASSSRLSTDTQYF. V usage is TRBV5-1 and J usage is TRBJ2-3; unclear D gene. The V end was cut by 3 bases, the J end by 0 bases, with 8 bases between. Looked up from germline, CDR1 is SGHRS and CDR2 is YFSETQ. The CDR3 runs 14 residues.